This T cell receptor (beta chain) appears in the sequencing data of a study of T cells after yellow fever vaccination. The wider study: Fractions low in cell number were prepared with SMART-Seq v4 Ultra Low Input. Study-wide points: Most primary-vaccination clones reappeared after the booster (about 95% CD4, 88% CD8).

The table lists this clonotype with many counts. Its antigen is not identified. TCRdb itself ran the 5' RACE reads through MiXCR, one entry per CDR3 protein. The repertoire has some 250,000 distinct CDR3 sequences, 3.6% of them found once; the top ten carry under 20%. The germline gives CDR1 SGHTA, CDR2 FQGNSA. The CDR3 length is 15 residues. V dropped 2 bases and J dropped 5; count of bases not matched to a gene: 6. The source is a man aged 18 to 30 who received the YFV17D yellow fever vaccine. The sample was PBMCs, taken 15 days after the yellow fever booster vaccination. The rearrangement uses TRBV7-2 and TRBJ2-1; 7 nucleotides align to TRBD2. The CDR3 DNA is TGTGCCAGCAGCTTATGGGGGGGTCCCAACAATGAGCAGTTCTTC. It yields the protein CASSLWGGPNNEQFF.